The source of this T cell receptor beta chain is a study of T cells expressing NK-cell markers (dated by TCRdb to about 2020). General notes on the study: Three sorted T-cell subsets (CD3+CD56+NKG2C+, CD3+CD56+NKG2C- and CD3+CD56-NKG2C+) from about 8 donors had their TCR beta-chain repertoires profiled. Seven of the eight sequenced donors were HCMV-seropositive and one was HCMV-seronegative. The libraries were sequenced on Illumina HiSeq 2000/2500, MiSeq or NextSeq, producing 2 x 150 bp reads. All eight donors whose samples were sequenced were randomly selected healthy volunteers, three of them men and five women.

The full study reports these points: Those dominant clonotypes were again the most abundant among CD3+CD56-NKG2C+ cells in a handful of donors, at 28.3-60.1%. Whether the expanded NKG2C-expressing T cell clones were specific for HCMV antigens was left unclear. In more than five donors, the dominant CD3+CD56+NKG2C+ clonotypes were found to rank among the top 10 CD8+ clonotypes and to make up about 1.0-7.5% of CD8+ T cells.

The CDR3 runs 13 amino acids, cysteine and phenylalanine included. No DNA is listed. The germline V gene provides CDR1 SGHRS and CDR2 YFSETQ. Sequenced using an Illumina HiSeq 2000. The TCR beta cDNA libraries were made using 5'RACE template switching, a step that added both a universal primer site and unique molecular identifiers. cDNA synthesis was primed from the TCR beta constant segment, followed by two successive PCR amplification steps. As for how the authors treated the data: MIGEC was used to demultiplex reads and group the reads by UMI, and MiTCR was used to assemble and quantify clonotypes. To exclude erroneous sequences, any TCR cDNA sequence not supported by at least two reads was discarded. The tcR package was used for downstream repertoire analysis, and clonotypes were matched between fractions using CDR3 nucleotide sequence together with V segment. VDJmatch was used to annotate antigen specificity against VDJdb, with one amino acid substitution in CDR3 allowed. With the reads reprocessed by TCRdb, a single entry stands for each CDR3 protein sequence and no DNA is reported. V and J calls and clone size were set by TCRdb, not the authors. The sample has around 260,000 distinct CDR3 sequences on record. The ten most abundant clones make up 3.5% to 5% of the sample.

Remarks on this clonotype: This clone's antigen is unknown.

HCMV serostatus was determined by detecting HCMV-specific IgG in serum with a commercial ELISA kit. Ficoll density gradient centrifugation was used to isolate peripheral blood mononuclear cells from blood. The chain joins TRBV5-1 to TRBJ1-5; the D call of TRBD1 rests on TCRdb alone, since no DNA is present to check it. The TCR originated in a woman aged 18-69 years in good health. The sequencing sample was made of blood T cells: a sorted CD56 or NKG2C T cell subset, CD4+ or CD8+ T cells, or bulk PBMC T cells (not recorded which). The CDR3 protein: CASRGDDNQPQHF.